The 32 T cell receptor beta chains reported below all come from one sample, sequenced in a study of blood T cell repertoires in COVID-19. Assay: immunoSEQ multiplex PCR; the TCRdb copy retains only in-frame clones and omits some. The sample records 120,000 to 150,000 clones, 70% to 90% being singletons. The source material was peripheral blood. These receptors were collected from a woman aged 55-69 years with COVID-19, enrolled during active disease.

The chain joins TRBV10-3 to TRBJ2-2; D is perhaps TRBD1 (6 bases). The germline V gene has CDR1 ENHRY and CDR2 SYGVKD. Trimming pared 3 bases from V and 4 bases from J, leaving 9 bases between. The CDR3 sequence is 14 residues long. This chain's CDR3 is CAISDGRGTGELFF. CDR3 sequence (DNA): TGTGCCATCAGTGACGGCAGGGGCACCGGGGAGCTGTTTTTT.

This chain joins TRBV2 and TRBJ2-2; D possibly corresponds to TRBD1 (6 bases). Germline-derived CDR1 and CDR2 are SNHLY and FYNNEI. Trimming cost V 5 bases and J 3 bases, with 16 bases left between them. The CDR3 length is 16 residues. CDR3 nucleotides: TGTGCCAGCAGTAAGGCGACAGGTTACTACACCGGGGAGCTGTTTTTT. It encodes CASSKATGYYTGELFF.

The rearrangement uses TRBV11-1 and TRBJ1-1; 9 bases align to TRBD1. The germline V gene encodes CDR1 SGHAT and CDR2 FQDESV (reference sequence). J lost 0 bases, V lost 5 bases, and 7 bases had no gene match. The CDR3 is 16 amino acids. CDR3 nucleotide sequence: TGTGCCAGCAGCGCGGGACAGGGCCACATGAACACTGAAGCTTTCTTT. It is translated as CASSAGQGHMNTEAFF. Filled out from reference TRBV11-1 and TRBJ1-1, the complete variable domain reads EAEVAQSPRYKITEKSQAVAFWCDPISGHATLYWYRQILGQGPELLVQFQDESVVDDSQLPKDRFSAERLKGVDSTLKIQPAELGDSAMYLCASSAGQGHMNTEAFFGQGTRLTVV.

V usage is TRBV21-1 and J usage is TRBJ2-2; the D call TRBD2 from the table was never checked on the DNA. TRBV21-1 is termed a pseudogene. There are 12 residues in the CDR3. The CDR3, as DNA: TGTGCCAGCAGGCCCCAGAGGGGGGAGCTGTTTTTT. Protein: CASRPQRGELFF.

V usage is TRBV19 and J usage is TRBJ1-4; TRBD1 matches 7 bases. The CDR3 runs to 15 residues. Trimming removed 6 bases from V and 7 bases from J; junction bases left unmatched: 11. The germline gives CDR1 LNHDA, CDR2 SQIVND (reference sequence). This CDR3 reads CASSRRTGWIEKLFF. DNA for the CDR3: TGTGCCAGTAGCCGAAGGACAGGTTGGATTGAAAAACTGTTTTTT.

V and J are TRBV11-3 and TRBJ2-5; tentative D call: TRBD1 (6 bases). This CDR3 has 15 residues. Germline V CDR1 and CDR2: SGHNT, YENEEA. The V gene lost 5 bases and the J gene lost 2 bases, with 15 bases spanning the gap. The CDR3 sequence: CASSANGQSQETQYF. CDR3 sequence (DNA): TGTGCCAGCAGCGCTAATGGACAGTCGCAAGAGACCCAGTACTTC.

The rearrangement uses TRBV30 and TRBJ2-2; 12 bases line up with TRBD2. The trim removed 2 bases at V and 7 bases at J, leaving 14 bases unmatched. CDR1 and CDR2 from the germline V gene are GTSNPN and SVGIG (reference sequence). CDR3 length: 18 amino acids. The CDR3 sequence: CAWSPWLAGGPGNGELFF. The CDR3 DNA is TGTGCCTGGAGTCCTTGGCTAGCGGGGGGGCCAGGTAACGGGGAGCTGTTTTTT.

The CDR3 region has the DNA TGTGCCAGCAGCCCAGGAGAGGGGGTGGGCTACACCTTC. Translating gives CASSPGEGVGYTF. This sequence joins TRBV5-8 and TRBJ1-2; D might be TRBD1 (6 bases). This CDR3 contains 13 residues. The germline V gene encodes CDR1 SGHTS and CDR2 YDEGEE. Trimming removed 4 bases from V and 8 bases from J, with 15 bases in between.

V gene TRBV6-1 combines with J gene TRBJ1-2, with a possible D match to TRBD1 (6 bases). Looked up from germline, CDR1 is MNHNS and CDR2 is SASEGT. The CDR3 extends over 16 amino acids. Trimming stripped 2 bases from V and 2 bases from J, with 15 bases between. In nucleotides, the CDR3 is TGTGCCAGCAGTGAATGGGGAGGGGGGCCCAACTATGGCTACACCTTC. It yields the protein CASSEWGGGPNYGYTF.

The chain links TRBV9 to TRBJ1-6; 8 bases map to TRBD1. The length of the CDR3 is 15 residues. V was clipped by 3 bases and J by 10 bases; unmatched bases: 9. In germline, CDR1 is SGDLS, CDR2 YYNGEE. CDR3 sequence (DNA): TGTGCCAGCAGCGCGACGACAGGGGTGGAGTCACCCCTCCACTTT. Protein: CASSATTGVESPLHF.

This chain joins TRBV11-2 and TRBJ2-4; D is perhaps TRBD1 (6 bases). CDR1 is SGHAT and CDR2 is FQNNGV in the germline V gene. The germline V and J ends were trimmed by 3 bases and 1 base, with 19 bases remaining between them. The CDR3 contains 18 residues. The CDR3 reads CASSFLRGSTEAKNIQYF. CDR3 nucleotides: TGTGCCAGCAGCTTCCTCAGGGGTTCGACGGAGGCCAAAAACATTCAGTACTTC.

This chain connects TRBV4-3 to TRBJ2-7; 11 bases agree with TRBD2. Trimming cost V 5 bases and J 4 bases; bases outside gene matches: 7. The CDR3 runs 15 residues. CDR1 LGHNA and CDR2 YSLEER come from the germline V gene. The CDR3 sequence is CASSDSGTSGYEQYF. As DNA, the CDR3 is TGCGCCAGCAGCGACTCCGGGACTAGCGGATACGAGCAGTACTTC.

This clone was seen just once. The V and J genes are TRBV7-6 and TRBJ2-1; TRBD2 aligns across 9 bases. J lost 8 bases, V lost 1 base, and 6 bases had no gene match. Germline CDR1 reads SGHVS; CDR2 reads FNYEAQ. The CDR3 loop spans 15 amino acids. The CDR3 loop reads CASSLDGGGAYEQFF. For the CDR3, the DNA is TGTGCCAGCAGCTTAGACGGCGGGGGGGCATATGAGCAGTTCTTC. Full variable domain (remainder filled in from reference TRBV7-6 and TRBJ2-1): GAGVSQSPRYKVTKRGQDVALRCDPISGHVSLYWYRQALGQGPEFLTYFNYEAQQDKSGLPNDRFSAERPEGSISTLTIQRTEQRDSAMYRCASSLDGGGAYEQFFGPGTRLTVL.

The V call is TRBV9, the J call TRBJ1-2; TRBD1 aligns across 7 bases. Per the germline V gene, CDR1 is SGDLS and CDR2 is YYNGEE. This CDR3 contains 15 residues. The ends lost 3 bases at V and 6 bases at J; junction bases unmatched: 11. In DNA, the CDR3 is TGTGCCAGCAGCGCCAGAGGGACAGTCGATCATGGCTACACCTTC. Translation gives CASSARGTVDHGYTF.

This chain links TRBV7-9 with TRBJ1-2, with D hard to call. This CDR3 is 16 amino acids long. Trimming shortened V by 0 bases and J by 4 bases, and 15 bases separated the two germline ends. The germline V gene has CDR1 SEHNR and CDR2 FQNEAQ (reference sequence). CDR3 sequence (DNA): TGTGCCAGCAGCTTAGCGGCCTCCCCCCCAGTCTATGGCTACACCTTC. It specifies CASSLAASPPVYGYTF.

The V and J genes are TRBV2 and TRBJ2-5; the D gene is possibly TRBD1 (6 bases). The CDR3 extends over 13 amino acids. V shed 6 bases and J shed 2 bases, with 10 bases lying between them. Per germline, CDR1 SNHLY and CDR2 FYNNEI. Written as DNA, the CDR3 is TGTGCCAGCAGCCAGGGGCAACAAGAGACCCAGTACTTC. Its protein product is CASSQGQQETQYF. The whole variable domain, filled in from reference TRBV2 and TRBJ2-5, reads EPEVTQTPSHQVTQMGQEVILRCVPISNHLYFYWYRQILGQKVEFLVSFYNNEISEKSEIFDDQFSVERPDGSNFTLKIRSTKLEDSAMYFCASSQGQQETQYFGPGTRLLVL.

This clone was seen just once. V and J are TRBV11-2 and TRBJ1-5; D not certain. CDR3 length equals 14 residues. Trimming took off 0 bases at V and 11 bases at J, with 14 bases between the two ends. Germline-derived CDR1 and CDR2 are SGHAT and FQNNGV. The CDR3 DNA is TGTGCCAGCAGCTTAGAAAACAGCGGAGGAGCCCAGCATTTT. This encodes CASSLENSGGAQHF. Full variable domain (outside the CDR3, taken from reference TRBV11-2 and TRBJ1-5): EAGVAQSPRYKIIEKRQSVAFWCNPISGHATLYWYQQILGQGPKLLIQFQNNGVVDDSQLPKDRFSAERLKGVDSTLKIQPAKLEDSAVYLCASSLENSGGAQHFGDGTRLSIL.

This chain uses TRBV15 with TRBJ2-7, with 7 bases lining up with TRBD2. The V segment lost 3 bases and the J segment 6 bases; nucleotides outside the gene matches: 8. The CDR3 runs 14 residues. Germline CDR1 is LNHNV and CDR2 is YYDKDF (reference sequence). The CDR3 DNA is TGTGCCACCAGCAGGGGGGACGGGGGGTCCGAGCAGTACTTC. Its protein is CATSRGDGGSEQYF.

The chain has TRBV19 and TRBJ1-1, with 11 nucleotides matching TRBD1. This CDR3 is built from 14 residues. After removal of 4 bases from V and 3 bases from J, the junction contained 1 base not matched to a gene. Germline values: CDR1 LNHDA, CDR2 SQIVND (reference sequence). As DNA, the CDR3 is TGTGCCAGTAGTAGGACAGGGGGCTACACTGAAGCTTTCTTT. Translating it yields CASSRTGGYTEAFF.

V is TRBV15 and J is TRBJ2-7, with D unclear. Trimming shortened V by 0 bases and J by 2 bases, and 14 bases separated the two germline ends. The germline gives CDR1 LNHNV, CDR2 YYDKDF (reference sequence). This CDR3 contains 16 residues. The CDR3 DNA follows: TGTGCCACCAGCAGAGATCGGTTGGCGGCTACCTACGAGCAGTACTTC. Translated, it gives CATSRDRLAATYEQYF.

The chain recombines TRBV4-2 with TRBJ2-3, with D possibly matching TRBD2 (7 bases). This CDR3 comprises 17 residues. Trimming pared 4 bases from V and 2 bases from J, leaving 19 bases between. Germline-derived CDR1 and CDR2 are LGHNA and YNFKEQ. DNA for the CDR3: TGTGCCAGCAGCCTGGGGGGGGCGGGCTCACTCACAGATACGCAGTATTTT. This translates into CASSLGGAGSLTDTQYF.

The chain is built from TRBV9 and TRBJ2-1, with D possibly being TRBD1 (6 bases). The CDR3 length is 13 residues. In germline, CDR1 is SGDLS, CDR2 YYNGEE. V lost 4 bases and J lost 8, with 13 bases in between. CDR3 in amino acids: CASSTTGSDEQFF. CDR3 nucleotide sequence: TGTGCCAGCAGCACGACAGGTTCCGATGAGCAGTTCTTC.

V is TRBV19 and J is TRBJ2-1, with D possibly being TRBD1 (6 bases). Germline V gene lookup returns CDR1 LNHDA and CDR2 SQIVND (reference sequence). CDR3 length: 14 amino acids. V shed 6 bases and J shed 2 bases, with 11 bases lying between them. The CDR3: CASRDSLTYNEQFF. As DNA, the CDR3 is TGTGCCAGTAGGGACAGTCTCACCTACAATGAGCAGTTCTTC.

In nucleotides, the CDR3 is TGTGCCAGCAGCCAAGAGTTTCCGTCCGGGGGCTATGGCTACACCTTC. Amino acid sequence: CASSQEFPSGGYGYTF. The chain links TRBV4-2 to TRBJ1-2; TRBD1 is a possible D gene (5 bases). Per the germline V gene, CDR1 is LGHNA and CDR2 is YNFKEQ. Trimming shortened V by 0 bases and J by 4 bases, and 15 bases separated the two germline ends. This CDR3 has 16 amino acids.

The chain combines TRBV23-1 with TRBJ1-1, with TRBD1 matching 9 bases. TRBV23-1 is an ORF for which the function is uncertain. Trimming removed 4 bases from V and 1 base from J; junction bases left unmatched: 10. CDR3 length: 17 amino acids. CDR3 sequence: CASSLNCGDRENTEAFF. CDR3 DNA: TGCGCCAGCAGTCTAAACTGCGGGGACAGGGAGAACACTGAAGCTTTCTTT.

This chain links TRBV24-1 with TRBJ2-7; 11 bases are shared with TRBD1. Germline trimming cut 3 bases from V and 3 bases from J; bases unmatched to any gene: 6. From germline, CDR1 is KGHDR and CDR2 SFDVKD. The CDR3 contains 16 residues. The CDR3 DNA reads as TGTGCCACCAGTGATGCCCCCGGGACAGGGGGCTACGAGCAGTACTTC. Translated: CATSDAPGTGGYEQYF.

The gene calls are TRBV29-1 and TRBJ1-1; D ambiguous. Germline CDR1 is SQVTM and CDR2 is ANQGSEA. The CDR3 is 13 amino acids. Trimming took 4 bases from V and 0 from J, leaving 9 bases between them. CDR3 region: CSVGGRMNTEAFF. The CDR3 DNA reads as TGCAGCGTTGGAGGGCGTATGAACACTGAAGCTTTCTTT.

The V and J genes are TRBV25-1 and TRBJ2-7; TRBD2 aligns across 7 bases. V was clipped by 5 bases and J by 5 bases; unmatched bases: 15. The CDR3 sequence is 16 residues long. Germline V lookup: CDR1 MGHDK, CDR2 SYGVNS. This CDR3 is CASSRGGSDQIHEQYF. The CDR3 DNA is TGTGCCAGCAGTCGGGGAGGGAGCGATCAGATCCACGAGCAGTACTTC.

This chain joins TRBV4-3 and TRBJ2-7, with D possibly being TRBD1 (5 bases). Trimming took off 0 bases at V and 11 bases at J, with 17 bases between the two ends. Per germline, CDR1 LGHNA and CDR2 YSLEER. This CDR3 region has 14 residues. The CDR3 DNA reads as TGCGCCAGCAGCCAAGAGCTCACAGGCCGCGCGGAGTACTTC. It specifies CASSQELTGRAEYF.

The chain carries TRBV21-1 and TRBJ2-7; the table's D call, TRBD1, has no DNA check behind it. TRBV21-1 is a pseudogene segment. The CDR3 sequence is 16 residues long. The CDR3 is CASSNTSGTGSYEQYF. The CDR3 bases are TGTGCCAGCAGCAATACCTCCGGGACAGGCAGCTACGAGCAGTACTTC.

The chain links TRBV7-2 to TRBJ1-2, with 7 bases identical to TRBD1. With 3 bases clipped from V and 3 bases from J, the junction kept 16 bases outside the gene matches. The CDR3 spans 18 residues. The germline CDR1 and CDR2 sequences are SGHTA and FQGNSA. The CDR3 coding sequence is TGTGCCAGCAGCTTCCCGAGCATAGGGACAGAAACCTACTATGGCTACACCTTC. Translated, it gives CASSFPSIGTETYYGYTF.

This clone was found a few times. The rearrangement joins TRBV2 to TRBJ1-5, with D unclear. Germline V gene sequence: CDR1 SNHLY, CDR2 FYNNEI. V lost 7 bases and J lost 0, with 10 bases in between. The CDR3 extends over 14 amino acids. This CDR3 reads CASNERYSNQPQHF. CDR3 nucleotides: TGTGCCAGCAACGAGCGGTATAGCAATCAGCCCCAGCATTTT.